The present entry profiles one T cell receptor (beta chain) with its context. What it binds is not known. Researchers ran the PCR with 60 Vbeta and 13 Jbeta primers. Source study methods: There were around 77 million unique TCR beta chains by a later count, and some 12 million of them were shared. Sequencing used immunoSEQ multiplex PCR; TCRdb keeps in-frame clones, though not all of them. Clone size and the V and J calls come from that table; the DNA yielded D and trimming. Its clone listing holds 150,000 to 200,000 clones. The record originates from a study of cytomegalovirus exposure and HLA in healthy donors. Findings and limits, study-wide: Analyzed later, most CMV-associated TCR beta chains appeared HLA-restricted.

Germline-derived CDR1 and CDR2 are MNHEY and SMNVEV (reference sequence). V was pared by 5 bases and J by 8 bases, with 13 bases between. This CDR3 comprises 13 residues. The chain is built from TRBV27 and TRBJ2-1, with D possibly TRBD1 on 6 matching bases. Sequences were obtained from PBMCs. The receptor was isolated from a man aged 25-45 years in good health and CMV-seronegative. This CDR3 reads CASSPGQSDEQFF. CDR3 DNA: TGTGCCAGCAGTCCGGGACAATCGGATGAGCAGTTCTTC.